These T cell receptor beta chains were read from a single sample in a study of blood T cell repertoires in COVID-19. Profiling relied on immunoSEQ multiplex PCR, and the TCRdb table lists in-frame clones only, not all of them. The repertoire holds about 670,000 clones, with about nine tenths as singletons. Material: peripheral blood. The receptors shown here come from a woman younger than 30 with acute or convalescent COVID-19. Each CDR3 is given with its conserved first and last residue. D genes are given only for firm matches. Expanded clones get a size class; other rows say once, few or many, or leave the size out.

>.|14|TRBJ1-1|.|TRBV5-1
CASSLGQMNTEAFF
TGCGCCAGCAGCTTGGGGCAGATGAACACTGAAGCTTTCTTT
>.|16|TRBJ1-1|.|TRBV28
CASSRDTEEMNTEAFF
TGTGCCAGCAGCCGGGACACGGAGGAAATGAACACTGAAGCTTTCTTT
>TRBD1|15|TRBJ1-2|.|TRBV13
CASSRGTGKNYGYTF
TGTGCCAGCAGCCGAGGGACAGGGAAAAACTATGGCTACACCTTC
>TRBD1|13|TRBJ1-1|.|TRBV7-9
CASSDGQGVDVFF
TGTGCCAGCAGCGACGGACAGGGGGTGGATGTTTTCTTT
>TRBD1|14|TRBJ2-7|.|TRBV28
CASSTDSGTGKQYF
TGTGCCAGCAGTACAGACTCCGGGACAGGAAAGCAGTACTTC
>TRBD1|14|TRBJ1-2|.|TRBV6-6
CASSDKGQGYGYTF
TGTGCCAGCAGTGATAAGGGACAGGGGTATGGCTACACCTTC
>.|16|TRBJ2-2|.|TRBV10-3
CAITPTGQRHTGELFF
TGTGCCATCACTCCGACGGGACAACGGCACACCGGGGAGCTGTTTTTT
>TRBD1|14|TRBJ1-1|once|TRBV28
CASSRNRGITEAFF
TGTGCCAGCAGCCGAAACAGGGGGATAACTGAAGCTTTCTTT
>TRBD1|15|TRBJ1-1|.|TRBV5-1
CASSSADRGNTEAFF
TGCGCCAGCAGCTCCGCGGACAGGGGAAACACTGAAGCTTTCTTT
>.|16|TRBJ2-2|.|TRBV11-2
CASSTVGPKRTGELFF
TGTGCCAGCAGCACTGTGGGCCCGAAAAGGACCGGGGAGCTGTTTTTT
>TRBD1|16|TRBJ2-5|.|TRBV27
CASSPRTGLLLETQYF
TGTGCCAGCAGTCCCAGGACAGGGTTGCTACTAGAGACCCAGTACTTC
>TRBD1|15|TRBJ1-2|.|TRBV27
CASSLVQGAIYGYTF
TGTGCCAGCAGTTTGGTCCAGGGGGCCATTTATGGCTACACCTTC
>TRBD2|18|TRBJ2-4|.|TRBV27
CASSRGTSGTLAKNIQYF
TGTGCCAGCAGTCGAGGGACTAGCGGGACACTAGCCAAAAACATTCAGTACTTC
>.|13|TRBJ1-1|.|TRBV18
CASSPGDRPEAFF
TGTGCCAGCTCACCAGGAGACAGGCCTGAAGCTTTCTTT
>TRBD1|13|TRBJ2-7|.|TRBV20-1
CSASRPGGNEQYF
TGCAGTGCTAGTCGCCCAGGGGGCAACGAGCAGTACTTC
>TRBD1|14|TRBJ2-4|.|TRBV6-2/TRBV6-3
CASSATGGKNIQYF
TGTGCCAGCAGTGCAACAGGGGGCAAAAACATTCAGTACTTC
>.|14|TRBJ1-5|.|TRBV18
CASSPPGGNQPQHF
TGTGCCAGCTCACCACCGGGCGGGAACCAGCCCCAGCATTTT
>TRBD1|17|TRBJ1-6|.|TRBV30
CAWSVAVSGQGYSPLHF
TGTGCCTGGAGTGTAGCAGTCTCGGGACAGGGGTACTCACCCCTCCACTTT
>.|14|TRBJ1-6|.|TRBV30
CAGARGSYNSPLHF
TGTGCCGGCGCCAGGGGCTCCTATAATTCACCCCTCCACTTT
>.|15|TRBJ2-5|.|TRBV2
CASTTLIQRQETQYF
TGTGCCAGCACTACCCTAATCCAACGCCAAGAGACCCAGTACTTC
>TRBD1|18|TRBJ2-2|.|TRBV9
CASTQTGTGGANTGELFF
TGTGCCAGCACCCAAACCGGGACAGGGGGCGCGAACACCGGGGAGCTGTTTTTT
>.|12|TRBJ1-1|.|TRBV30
CAWRDLWSEAFF
TGTGCCTGGAGAGACCTATGGAGTGAAGCTTTCTTT
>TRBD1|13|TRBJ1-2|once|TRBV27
CASSLTGARGYTF
TGTGCCAGCAGCCTGACAGGGGCCCGTGGCTACACCTTC
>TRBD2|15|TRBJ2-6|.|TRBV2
CASLGGGTWANVLTF
TGTGCCAGTTTGGGGGGAGGGACCTGGGCCAACGTCCTGACTTTC
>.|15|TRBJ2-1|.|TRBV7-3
CASSPQEGADNEQFF
TGTGCCAGCAGCCCCCAGGAGGGGGCGGACAATGAGCAGTTCTTC
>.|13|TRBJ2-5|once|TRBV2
CAGRLRGLETQYF
TGTGCCGGCCGCCTCCGGGGTCTTGAGACCCAGTACTTC
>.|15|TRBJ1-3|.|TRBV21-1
CASSKAPDRPNTIYF
TGTGCCAGCAGCAAAGCCCCGGACAGGCCGAACACCATATATTTT
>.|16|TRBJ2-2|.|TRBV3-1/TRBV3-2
CASSHGGTTYTGELFF
TGTGCCAGCAGCCACGGGGGTACAACCTACACCGGGGAGCTGTTTTTT
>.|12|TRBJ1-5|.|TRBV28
CASSPRVQPQHF
TGTGCCAGCAGTCCCCGGGTTCAGCCCCAGCATTTT
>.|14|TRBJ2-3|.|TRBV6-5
CASKWGRLSDTQYF
TGTGCCTCCAAGTGGGGGCGACTTTCAGATACGCAGTATTTT
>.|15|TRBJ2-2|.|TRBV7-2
CASSRRQANTGELFF
TGTGCCAGCAGCCGTAGACAAGCGAACACCGGGGAGCTGTTTTTT
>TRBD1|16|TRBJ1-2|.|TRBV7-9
CASSFTGQGANYGYTF
TGTGCCAGCAGCTTTACCGGACAGGGGGCTAACTATGGCTACACCTTC
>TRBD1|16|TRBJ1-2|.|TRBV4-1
CASSQGPQGFLYGYTF
TGCGCCAGCAGCCAAGGCCCACAGGGGTTTCTTTATGGCTACACCTTC
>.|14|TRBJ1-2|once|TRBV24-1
CATSDTDSSYGYTF
TGTGCCACCAGTGATACGGACTCCTCCTATGGCTACACCTTC
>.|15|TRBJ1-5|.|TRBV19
CASSYTGYTNQPQHF
TGTGCCAGTAGCTACACAGGTTACACCAATCAGCCCCAGCATTTT
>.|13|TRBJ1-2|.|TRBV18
CASSPPEETGYTF
TGTGCCAGCTCACCACCCGAGGAGACTGGCTACACCTTC
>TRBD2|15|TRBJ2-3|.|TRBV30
CAWSGSAGSTDTQYF
TGTGCCTGGAGTGGTTCAGCGGGGTCTACAGATACGCAGTATTTT
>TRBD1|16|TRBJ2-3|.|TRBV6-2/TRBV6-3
CASSYLTGATTDTQYF
TGTGCCAGCAGTTACCTCACAGGGGCAACCACAGATACGCAGTATTTT
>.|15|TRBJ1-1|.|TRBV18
CASSPSGHRNTEAFF
TGTGCCAGCTCACCTTCTGGACATCGGAACACTGAAGCTTTCTTT
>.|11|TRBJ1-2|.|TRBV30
CAWNAGYGYTF
TGTGCCTGGAATGCGGGGTATGGCTACACCTTC
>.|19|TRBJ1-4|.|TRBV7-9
CASSLASMAGTRTNEKLFF
TGTGCCAGCAGCTTAGCAAGTATGGCAGGGACAAGGACTAATGAAAAACTGTTTTTT
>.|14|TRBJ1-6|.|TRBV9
CASSVAQTNSPLHF
TGTGCCAGCAGCGTAGCACAGACAAATTCACCCCTCCACTTT